The 11 T cell receptor beta chains below come from one sample, sequenced in a study of a mutant IDH1 vaccine in newly diagnosed glioma. Using immunoSEQ multiplex PCR, the repertoire was profiled, and TCRdb retains in-frame clones only, with some absent. The repertoire holds under 35,000 clones, with roughly 76% as singletons. The time point: week 35, safety follow-up. The content of each vaccine dose was 300 ug of mutant IDH1 20-mer peptide, and topical imiquimod accompanied it. These receptors are not linked to any known antigen. The sequenced sample was PBMCs, obtained from a glioma patient whose treatment included an IDH1 peptide vaccine. The receptors derive from a middle-aged man with glioma.

The gene calls are TRBV7-2 and TRBJ1-2; 9 bases line up with TRBD1. After removal of 6 bases from V and 7 bases from J, the junction contained 6 bases not matched to a gene. The CDR3 is 13 residues long. CDR1 and CDR2 (germline): SGHTA, FQGNSA. The CDR3 region has the DNA TGTGCCAGCAGGGTGGGACAGGGTCGTGGCTACACCTTC. This codes for CASRVGQGRGYTF.

The J gene is TRBJ1-1, the V gene TRBV12-5; TRBD1 matches 7 bases. With 2 bases clipped from V and 2 bases from J, the junction kept 11 bases outside the gene matches. The CDR3 totals 17 residues. CDR1 LGHNT and CDR2 FRNRAP come from the germline V gene. This CDR3 reads CASGLINRGIQNTEAFF. Written as DNA, the CDR3 is TGTGCTAGTGGTTTGATCAACAGGGGAATCCAAAACACTGAAGCTTTCTTT.

The gene calls are TRBV10-3 and TRBJ2-5, with TRBD2 matching over 8 bases. V dropped 5 bases and J dropped 5; count of bases not matched to a gene: 4. This CDR3 region has 13 residues. Germline V gives CDR1 ENHRY, CDR2 SYGVKD. CDR3 amino acids: CAISLAGQETQYF. In DNA form, the CDR3 reads TGTGCCATCAGTCTAGCGGGTCAGGAGACCCAGTACTTC.

The chain couples TRBV28 to TRBJ1-4; 9 nucleotides line up with TRBD1. Unmatched junction bases numbered 5, after V lost 6 bases and J lost 6 bases. CDR3 length equals 14 residues. Germline values: CDR1 MDHEN, CDR2 SYDVKM. DNA of the CDR3: TGTGCCAGCAGCACAGGGGGCATGGATGAAAAACTGTTTTTT. It codes for CASSTGGMDEKLFF.

This chain joins TRBV19 and TRBJ1-1, with 9 bases fitting TRBD1. From germline, CDR1 is LNHDA and CDR2 SQIVND (reference sequence). Trimming removed 4 bases from V and 5 bases from J; junction bases left unmatched: 5. This CDR3 comprises 14 residues. The DNA of the CDR3 is TGTGCCAGTAGTAGGGACAGGGTCGGGACTGAAGCTTTCTTT. Amino acid sequence: CASSRDRVGTEAFF.

By sample share, this clone is medium-sized (0.01 to 0.1%). V gene TRBV5-1 combines with J gene TRBJ1-1; TRBD1 matches 8 bases. V lost 6 bases and J lost 1; bases outside the gene matches: 8. The CDR3 is 15 residues long. The germline CDR1 and CDR2 sequences are SGHRS and YFSETQ. The CDR3 DNA sequence: TGCGCCAGCAATGCAGGGGGCTGGGGGAACACTGAAGCTTTCTTT. Its protein is CASNAGGWGNTEAFF.

This clone was counted a few times. The rearrangement joins TRBV19 to TRBJ1-1, with D maybe TRBD1 (6 bases). The germline gives CDR1 LNHDA, CDR2 SQIVND (reference sequence). There are 13 residues in the CDR3. V was clipped by 10 bases and J by 4 bases, with 16 bases between them. The CDR3 nucleotides are TGTGCCACAAGGGGGGGGCTCGGCACTGAAGCTTTCTTT. Its translation: CATRGGLGTEAFF. Full variable domain (outside the CDR3, taken from reference TRBV19 and TRBJ1-1): DGGITQSPKYLFRKEGQNVTLSCEQNLNHDAMYWYRQDPGQGLRLIYYSQIVNDFQKGDIAEGYSVSREKKESFPLTVTSAQKNPTAFYLCATRGGLGTEAFFGQGTRLTVV.

V is TRBV28 and J is TRBJ2-5; 7 positions match TRBD1. Per germline, CDR1 MDHEN and CDR2 SYDVKM. The CDR3 is made up of 16 amino acids. With 6 bases clipped from V and 5 bases from J, the junction kept 15 bases outside the gene matches. The CDR3 DNA reads TGTGCCAGCAGAGGCTCTAACTACAGGGGCATCGAGACCCAGTACTTC. It specifies CASRGSNYRGIETQYF. The full variable domain, in which reference TRBV28 and TRBJ2-5 provide the parts outside the CDR3, is DVKVTQSSRYLVKRTGEKVFLECVQDMDHENMFWYRQDPGLGLRLIYFSYDVKMKEKGDIPEGYSVSREKKERFSLILESASTNQTSMYLCASRGSNYRGIETQYFGPGTRLLVL.

This chain links TRBV7-8 with TRBJ2-7, with 7 bases fitting TRBD2. CDR1 is SGHVS, CDR2 FQNEAQ, per germline. The CDR3 length is 16 residues. Trimming at V came to 0 bases and at J to 3 bases, leaving 8 bases not matched to a gene. The CDR3 DNA follows: TGTGCCAGCAGCTTAGCTCCGACGGGGGGTCTCTACGAGCAGTACTTC. As protein: CASSLAPTGGLYEQYF.

The chain couples TRBV2 to TRBJ1-1; no clear D gene. Germline values: CDR1 SNHLY, CDR2 FYNNEI. V dropped 7 bases and J dropped 10 bases, with 13 bases sitting between them. This CDR3 contains 11 residues. CDR3 sequence (DNA): TGTGCCAGCACTCCACAGAGGAGAGCTTTCTTT. Translation: CASTPQRRAFF.

The chain links TRBV4-1 to TRBJ2-1; D gene unclear. The CDR3 spans 13 residues. The germline CDR1 and CDR2 sequences are MGHRA and YSYEKL. V was shortened by 0 bases and J by 4 bases, with 4 bases between the two germline ends. The CDR3 region has the DNA TGCGCCAGCAGCCAAGACGCATACAATGAGCAGTTCTTC. As protein: CASSQDAYNEQFF.